This entry describes one T cell receptor (beta chain). Its specificity is not known. These data belong to a study of PD-L1 blockade in urothelial cancer. Study-wide context: About nine tenths of the roughly 29 patients comprised males who had bladder-origin urothelial cancer. Once treatment had started, blood was analyzed at 3 weeks (second dose) and again at 6 weeks. Among blood samples, the median T cell count was 130,000 to 150,000. Findings and caveats of the study: In blood sampled pretreatment, TCR clonality below the median predicted better survival.

This CDR3 is 14 amino acids long. Germline V lookup: CDR1 SQVTM, CDR2 ANQGSEA. J was trimmed by 7 bases and V by 7 bases; bases with no gene match: 11. The table came from immunoSEQ multiplex PCR; TCRdb's copy has only in-frame clones and leaves some out. The sample yields some 51,000 clones, roughly 86% seen once. The sequence derives from a man between 60 and 70 years old with urothelial cancer. The specimen comprised PBMCs, sampled around atezolizumab (anti-PD-L1) treatment. V gene TRBV29-1 combines with J gene TRBJ2-1, with TRBD1 matching 9 bases. The CDR3 is CSGLNRGRRNEQFF. Written as DNA, the CDR3 is TGCAGCGGACTTAACAGGGGGCGCCGGAATGAGCAGTTCTTC.